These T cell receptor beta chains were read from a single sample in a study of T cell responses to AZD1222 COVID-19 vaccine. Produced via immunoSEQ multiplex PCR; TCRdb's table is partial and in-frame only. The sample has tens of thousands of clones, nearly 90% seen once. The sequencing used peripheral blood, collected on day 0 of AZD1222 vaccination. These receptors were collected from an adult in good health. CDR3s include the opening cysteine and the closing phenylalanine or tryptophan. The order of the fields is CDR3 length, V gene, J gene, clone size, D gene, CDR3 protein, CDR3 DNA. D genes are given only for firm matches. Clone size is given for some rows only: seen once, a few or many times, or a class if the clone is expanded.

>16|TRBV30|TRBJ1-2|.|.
CAWSASGRGLFYGYTF
TGTGCCTGGAGTGCATCCGGGCGGGGGTTATTCTATGGCTACACCTTC
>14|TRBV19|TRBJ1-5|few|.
CASSTGGSNQPQHF
TGTGCCAGTAGCACCGGTGGATCAAATCAGCCCCAGCATTTT
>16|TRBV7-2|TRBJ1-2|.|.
CASSLAGQGQGYGYTF
TGTGCCAGCAGCTTAGCGGGGCAGGGGCAGGGCTATGGCTACACCTTC
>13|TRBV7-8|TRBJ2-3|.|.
CASSSQRIDTQYF
TGTGCCAGCAGCTCTCAGAGGATTGATACGCAGTATTTT
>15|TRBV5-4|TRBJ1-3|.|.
CASSLVGPSGNTIYF
TGTGCCAGCAGCTTGGTTGGTCCCTCTGGAAACACCATATATTTT
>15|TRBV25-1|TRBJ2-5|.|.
CASSPGQPLQETQYF
TGTGCCAGCAGCCCCGGACAGCCGCTACAAGAGACCCAGTACTTC
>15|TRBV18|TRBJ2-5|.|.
CASSPGKGPTETQYF
TGTGCCAGCTCACCAGGCAAGGGCCCAACTGAGACCCAGTACTTC
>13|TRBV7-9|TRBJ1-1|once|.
CASSPYPEGGAFF
TGTGCCAGCAGCCCCTACCCCGAAGGAGGAGCTTTCTTT
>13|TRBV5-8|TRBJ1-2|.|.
CASSAQRNYGYTF
TGTGCCAGCAGCGCCCAAAGGAACTATGGCTACACCTTC
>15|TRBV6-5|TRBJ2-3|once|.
CASSLQGGSRGTQYF
TGTGCCAGCAGTCTTCAGGGAGGGTCCAGGGGTACGCAGTATTTT
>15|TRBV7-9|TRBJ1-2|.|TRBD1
CASSAGTEANYGYTF
TGTGCCAGCAGCGCCGGGACAGAAGCTAACTATGGCTACACCTTC
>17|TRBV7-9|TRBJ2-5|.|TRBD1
CASSSTPGTGRQETQYF
TGTGCCAGCAGCTCTACCCCCGGGACAGGACGCCAAGAGACCCAGTACTTC
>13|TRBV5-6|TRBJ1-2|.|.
CASRTPGARGYTF
TGTGCCAGCCGAACCCCGGGGGCCCGCGGCTACACCTTC
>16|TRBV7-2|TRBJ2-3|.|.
CASSPGWGVRTDTQYF
TGTGCCAGCAGCCCAGGGTGGGGGGTTCGAACAGATACGCAGTATTTT
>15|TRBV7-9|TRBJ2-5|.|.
CASSLRLPGKETQYF
TGTGCCAGCAGCTTGAGGCTCCCAGGGAAAGAGACCCAGTACTTC
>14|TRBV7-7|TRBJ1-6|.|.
CASSLRQANSPLHF
TGTGCTAGCAGCTTAAGACAGGCAAATTCACCCCTCCACTTT
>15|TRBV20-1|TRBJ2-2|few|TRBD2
CSASNSGGAAGELFF
TGCAGTGCTAGTAATAGCGGGGGGGCCGCCGGGGAGCTGTTTTTT
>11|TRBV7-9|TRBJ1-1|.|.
CASSSGLEAFF
TGTGCCAGCAGTTCAGGGCTTGAAGCTTTCTTT
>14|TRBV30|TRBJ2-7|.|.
CAWTVRQGSYEQYF
TGTGCCTGGACTGTACGTCAGGGGTCCTACGAGCAGTACTTC
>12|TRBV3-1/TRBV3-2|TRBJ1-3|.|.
CASSRGGNTIYF
TGTGCCAGCAGCCGGGGAGGAAACACCATATATTTT
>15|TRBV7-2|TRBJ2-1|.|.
CASSLVIRKGHEQFF
TGTGCCAGCAGCTTAGTCATAAGAAAGGGCCATGAGCAGTTCTTC
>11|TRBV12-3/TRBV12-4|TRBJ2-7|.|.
CASSITYEQYF
TGTGCCAGCAGTATTACCTACGAGCAGTACTTC
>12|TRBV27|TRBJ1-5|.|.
CASSLDGQPQHF
TGTGCCAGCAGTTTGGATGGTCAGCCCCAGCATTTT
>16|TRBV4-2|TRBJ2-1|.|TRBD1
CASSPPTGASYNEQFF
TGTGCCAGCAGCCCACCTACAGGGGCATCCTACAATGAGCAGTTCTTC
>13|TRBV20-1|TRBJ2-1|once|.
CSASNPLANEQFF
TGCAGTGCTAGTAACCCACTAGCAAATGAGCAGTTCTTC
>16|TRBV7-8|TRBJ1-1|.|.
CASSLMGQLVVGEAFF
TGTGCCAGCAGCTTGATGGGGCAGTTGGTTGTCGGTGAAGCTTTCTTT
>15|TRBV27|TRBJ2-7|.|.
CASSLSRGPTYEQYF
TGTGCCAGCAGTTTATCCCGGGGCCCCACCTACGAGCAGTACTTC
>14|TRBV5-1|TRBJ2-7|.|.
CASSPDGQSRGQYF
TGCGCCAGCAGCCCCGACGGACAGTCCAGGGGGCAGTACTTC
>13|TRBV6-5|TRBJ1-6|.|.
CAIRSGYNSPLHF
TGTGCCATCCGAAGTGGGTATAATTCACCCCTCCACTTT
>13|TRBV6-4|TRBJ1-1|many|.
CASSETPETEAFF
TGTGCCAGCAGTGAAACCCCCGAAACTGAAGCTTTCTTT
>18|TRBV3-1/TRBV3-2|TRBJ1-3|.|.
CASSQGRSQTLSGNTIYF
TGTGCCAGCAGCCAAGGACGTTCGCAGACCCTCTCTGGAAACACCATATATTTT
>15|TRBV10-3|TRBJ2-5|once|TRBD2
CAISGREGSAETQYF
TGTGCCATCAGTGGCCGGGAGGGTAGCGCAGAGACCCAGTACTTC
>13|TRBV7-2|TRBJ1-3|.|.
CASSWTFRDTIYF
TGTGCCAGCAGCTGGACCTTTCGGGACACCATATATTTT
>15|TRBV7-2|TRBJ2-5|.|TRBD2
CASTPGSGVKETQYF
TGTGCCAGCACCCCGGGTAGCGGGGTTAAGGAGACCCAGTACTTC
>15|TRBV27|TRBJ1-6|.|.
CASSPQWGANSPLHF
TGTGCCAGCAGTCCCCAATGGGGGGCCAATTCACCCCTCCACTTT
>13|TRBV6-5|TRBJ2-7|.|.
CASNPHPDYEQYF
TGTGCCAGCAACCCACACCCCGACTACGAGCAGTACTTC
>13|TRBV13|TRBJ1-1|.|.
CASSQYRDTEAFF
TGTGCCAGCAGCCAGTATAGGGACACTGAAGCTTTCTTT
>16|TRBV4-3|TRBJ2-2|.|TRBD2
CASSQVAGGRAGELFF
TGCGCCAGCAGCCAAGTAGCGGGGGGGCGCGCCGGGGAGCTGTTTTTT
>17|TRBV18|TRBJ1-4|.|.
CASSPQFIRSANEKLFF
TGTGCCAGCTCACCACAATTCATCAGGTCTGCTAATGAAAAACTGTTTTTT
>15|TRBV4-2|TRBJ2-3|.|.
CASSQARGGGHPQYF
TGTGCCAGCAGCCAAGCACGAGGGGGGGGCCATCCGCAGTATTTT
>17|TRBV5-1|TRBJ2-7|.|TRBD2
CASSLGASGVSGYEQYF
TGCGCCAGCAGCCTGGGGGCTAGCGGGGTTAGCGGCTACGAGCAGTACTTC
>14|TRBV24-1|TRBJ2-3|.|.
CATSDFRGGDTQYF
TGTGCCACCAGTGATTTCAGGGGCGGGGATACGCAGTATTTT
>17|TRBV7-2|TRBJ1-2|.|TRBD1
CASSLAPTEGGAYGYTF
TGTGCCAGCAGCTTAGCCCCAACAGAAGGGGGCGCCTATGGCTACACCTTC
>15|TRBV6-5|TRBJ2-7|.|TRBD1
CASRRRDSSYYEQYF
TGTGCCAGCAGAAGAAGGGACAGCTCATACTACGAGCAGTACTTC
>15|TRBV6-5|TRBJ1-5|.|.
CASRAGADAKGPQHF
TGTGCCAGCAGGGCGGGGGCAGACGCTAAGGGGCCCCAGCATTTT
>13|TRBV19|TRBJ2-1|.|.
CASNSDRRGEQFF
TGTGCCAGTAACTCAGACAGACGAGGTGAGCAGTTCTTC
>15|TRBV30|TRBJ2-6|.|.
CAWRGRSTGANVLTF
TGTGCCTGGAGGGGACGGTCGACTGGGGCCAACGTCCTGACTTTC